The 13 T cell receptor beta chains given below trace back to one sample, sequenced in a study of response to subunit inactivated influenza vaccine. TCRdb fed the RT-PCR reads into MiXCR, producing one record per CDR3 protein. The sample carries around 520,000 distinct CDR3 sequences, about 11% recorded once. The sample was PBMCs from blood, taken on the day of vaccination. These receptor sequences come from a man aged 50 to 59 who received an inactivated influenza vaccine.

The chain uses TRBV6-5 and TRBJ1-3; maybe TRBD1 (5 bases). CDR1 and CDR2 from the germline V gene are MNHEY and SVGAGI. V was pared by 0 bases and J by 0 bases, with 9 bases between. The length of the CDR3 is 16 residues. The CDR3 protein is CASSYSAGTSGNTIYF. The CDR3 DNA follows: TGTGCCAGCAGTTACTCTGCAGGGACCTCTGGAAACACCATATATTTT.

This clonotype showed up just a few times. V usage is TRBV28 and J usage is TRBJ2-3; D may be TRBD1 or TRBD2 (5 bases each). V shed 8 bases and J shed 2 bases, with 14 bases lying between them. The CDR3 has 14 amino acids. Germline CDR1 reads MDHEN; CDR2 reads SYDVKM. This chain's CDR3 is CASLGALHTDTQYF. CDR3 nucleotide sequence: TGTGCCAGCCTCGGGGCTTTACACACAGATACGCAGTATTTT.

This clonotype was picked up a small number of times. One base away lies a much larger clone, so this may be a sequencing read error. The rearrangement joins TRBV20-1 to TRBJ1-2; D might be TRBD1 (5 bases). This CDR3 region has 17 residues. CDR1 is DFQATT and CDR2 is SNEGSKA in the germline V gene (reference sequence). The CDR3 spells CCARDPPRESINYGYTF. DNA of the CDR3: TGCTGTGCTAGAGATCCCCCCAGGGAATCCATTAACTATGGCTACACCTTC.

The chain links TRBV6-2 or TRBV6-3 to TRBJ2-1; 8 nucleotides align to TRBD1. CDR1 and CDR2 from the germline V gene are MNHEY and SVGEGT. The CDR3 runs 15 residues. V lost 1 base to trimming and J lost 3 bases; unmatched junction nucleotides: 2. CDR3 coding DNA: TGTGCCAGCAGTTACTTGGACAGGGTCTACAATGAGCAGTTCTTC. Amino acids: CASSYLDRVYNEQFF.

This chain links TRBV12-3 or TRBV12-4 with TRBJ1-1; no definite D call. The CDR3 totals 13 residues. Trimming left V 3 bases short and J 6 bases short, with 11 bases between. CDR3 region: CASSFQTIPEAFF. The CDR3 coding sequence is TGTGCCAGCAGTTTCCAGACAATCCCTGAAGCTTTCTTT.

A few counts support this clonotype. The chain has TRBV7-6 and TRBJ2-3; the D gene is possibly TRBD1 (5 bases). Trimming removed 1 base from V and 1 base from J, with 9 bases in between. CDR1 SGHVS and CDR2 FNYEAQ come from the germline V gene. This CDR3 comprises 15 residues. Written as DNA, the CDR3 is TGTGCCAGCAGCTTAGAGGGGTCTGGCACAGATACGCAGTATTTT. Translation: CASSLEGSGTDTQYF.

This clonotype was seen ten or more times. This chain connects TRBV20-1 to TRBJ2-1; TRBD2 matches at 7 bases. Trimming removed 2 bases from V and 10 bases from J; junction bases left unmatched: 5. The CDR3 runs 12 residues. CDR1 and CDR2 (germline): DFQATT, SNEGSKA (reference sequence). The CDR3 here is CSARRGGPEQFF. The CDR3 DNA follows: TGCAGTGCTAGAAGGGGAGGGCCAGAGCAGTTCTTC.

J is TRBJ2-5 and V is TRBV6-2 or TRBV6-3; possible D gene TRBD1, 6 bases. Germline V CDR1 and CDR2: MNHEY, SVGEGT. The CDR3 has 14 amino acids. Trimming took 2 bases from V and 2 from J, leaving 9 bases between them. The CDR3 DNA follows: TGTGCCAGCAGTTACCAGGGACAACAAGAGACCCAGTACTTC. Translated: CASSYQGQQETQYF.

The V call is TRBV10-3, the J call TRBJ2-6; 11 nucleotides match TRBD1. V gave up 2 bases and J gave up 0 bases; unmatched junction bases: 9. CDR1 and CDR2 from the germline V gene are ENHRY and SYGVKD. The CDR3 covers 20 residues. The CDR3 loop reads CAISEGQGALRTSGANVLTF. The DNA for the CDR3 is TGTGCCATCAGTGAGGGACAGGGGGCTTTAAGGACCTCTGGGGCCAACGTCCTGACTTTC.

The chain combines TRBV6-5 with TRBJ2-7; TRBD2 agrees at 8 bases. The CDR3 contains 16 residues. Germline CDR1 is MNHEY and CDR2 is SVGAGI. Trimming cost V 4 bases and J 2 bases; bases outside gene matches: 10. CDR3 residues: CASSLTAGVPTYEQYF. Written as DNA, the CDR3 is TGTGCCAGCAGTTTAACAGCGGGGGTGCCGACCTACGAGCAGTACTTC.

This clonotype was seen a handful of times. This rearrangement joins TRBV5-1 to TRBJ2-2; possible D gene TRBD2, 5 bases. Germline loops: CDR1 SGHRS, CDR2 YFSETQ. This CDR3 spans 19 amino acids. Trimming took 5 bases from V and 4 from J, leaving 27 bases between them. CDR3 sequence (DNA): TGCGCCAGCAGGCCAATCCCGGGATCAGGTCAAGGCGGCACCGGGGAGCTGTTTTTT. It is translated as CASRPIPGSGQGGTGELFF.

The sample holds a few counts of this clonotype. V is TRBV5-6 and J is TRBJ1-1; 8 bases are a match to TRBD1. V lost 2 bases, J lost 3 bases, and 9 bases stayed unmatched. The germline gives CDR1 SGHDT, CDR2 YYEEEE. The CDR3 is 16 amino acids. CDR3 coding DNA: TGTGCCAGCAGCTTCCGGACAGGGCTTGGTGACACTGAAGCTTTCTTT. Protein product: CASSFRTGLGDTEAFF.

In its sample, this clonotype was seen many times. The chain recombines TRBV5-1 with TRBJ2-7; unclear D gene. The V gene lost 0 bases and the J gene lost 1 base, with 8 bases spanning the gap. The CDR3 totals 14 residues. Germline-derived CDR1 and CDR2 are SGHRS and YFSETQ. This CDR3 is CASSLDPESYEQYF. CDR3 sequence (DNA): TGCGCCAGCAGCTTGGACCCCGAATCCTACGAGCAGTACTTC.